Presented here are 25 T cell receptor beta chains from one specimen sequenced in a study of T cell responses to AZD1222 COVID-19 vaccine. This table comes from immunoSEQ multiplex PCR, and its TCRdb copy is limited to in-frame clones, with some not included. This sample has under 170,000 clones, with roughly 90% found just once. This material consisted of peripheral blood, taken 28 days after the second AZD1222 dose. These receptors were taken from an adult who received the AZD1222 COVID-19 vaccine.

This clone was seen once. Written as DNA, the CDR3 is TGTGCCAGCACTCTTATGGACGGAGTGGAGGGCTACACCTTC. As protein: CASTLMDGVEGYTF. The gene calls are TRBV5-8 and TRBJ1-2; no definite D call. Germline CDR1 SGHTS, CDR2 YDEGEE. The germline V and J ends were trimmed by 6 bases and 8 bases, with 20 bases remaining between them. The CDR3 totals 14 residues.

J is TRBJ1-5 and V is TRBV28; no firm D call. The CDR3 runs 12 residues. The V gene lost 5 bases and the J gene lost 7 bases, with 9 bases spanning the gap. The germline CDR1 and CDR2 sequences are MDHEN and SYDVKM. The CDR3 DNA reads TGTGCCAGCAGTCTCACAGTACAGCCCCAGCATTTT. It codes for CASSLTVQPQHF.

The chain carries TRBV24-1 and TRBJ2-6; TRBD2 is a possible D gene (6 bases). The CDR3 contains 17 residues. The V and J ends lost 4 bases and 0 bases respectively, with 12 bases between them. The germline V gene encodes CDR1 KGHDR and CDR2 SFDVKD. CDR3 nucleotide sequence: TGTGCCACCAGTGAGGTGGAGGGCCCCTCTGGGGCCAACGTCCTGACTTTC. It codes for CATSEVEGPSGANVLTF.

The sample holds one count of this clone. This chain uses TRBV24-1 with TRBJ1-1, with D tentatively TRBD1 (5 bases). The V and J ends lost 2 bases and 1 base respectively, with 10 bases between them. Germline V gene sequence: CDR1 KGHDR, CDR2 SFDVKD. The CDR3 spans 15 residues. Here the CDR3 reads CATSDSQGQNTEAFF. For the CDR3, the DNA is TGTGCCACCAGTGATTCGCAAGGACAGAACACTGAAGCTTTCTTT.

The chain uses TRBV19 and TRBJ2-2, with a possible D match to TRBD2 (5 bases). The CDR3 is made up of 15 amino acids. Trimming stripped 2 bases from V and 8 bases from J, with 15 bases between. The V gene's germline CDR1 is LNHDA and CDR2 SQIVND (reference sequence). The CDR3 nucleotides are TGTGCCAGTAGTATAATGGCGGGTTCTTCTGGGGAGCTGTTTTTT. This encodes CASSIMAGSSGELFF.

V usage is TRBV6-5 and J usage is TRBJ2-2, with D perhaps matching TRBD1 or TRBD2 (6 bases each). There are 15 residues in the CDR3. The germline gives CDR1 MNHEY, CDR2 SVGAGI. V lost 2 bases, J lost 5 bases, and 12 bases lay in between. The CDR3 DNA reads TGTGCCAGCAGTTACGCCAGGGGAGGAACCGGGGAGCTGTTTTTT. As protein: CASSYARGGTGELFF.

The chain recombines TRBV27 with TRBJ1-6, with no clear D. V lost 5 bases, J lost 4 bases, and 12 bases lay in between. Germline V CDR1 and CDR2: MNHEY, SMNVEV (reference sequence). The CDR3 is 15 residues long. CDR3 protein: CASSRIREYNSPLHF. In DNA, the CDR3 is TGTGCCAGCAGTAGAATCCGGGAGTATAATTCACCCCTCCACTTT.

The chain is built from TRBV7-2 and TRBJ1-4; 7 nucleotides align to TRBD1. After removal of 3 bases from V and 8 bases from J, the junction contained 6 bases not matched to a gene. The CDR3 has 14 amino acids. Germline V gene lookup returns CDR1 SGHTA and CDR2 FQGNSA. The chain's CDR3 is CASSLQGVQEKLFF. CDR3 sequence (DNA): TGTGCCAGCAGCTTGCAGGGGGTTCAAGAAAAACTGTTTTTT.

The chain uses TRBV28 and TRBJ2-1, with D perhaps TRBD1 or TRBD2 (6 bases each). This CDR3 contains 15 residues. CDR1 MDHEN and CDR2 SYDVKM come from the germline V gene. Trimming stripped 6 bases from V and 6 bases from J, with 18 bases between. CDR3 in DNA: TGTGCCAGCAGCCACACAGGGAGGCGCGGCAATGAGCAGTTCTTC. It translates to CASSHTGRRGNEQFF.

This chain connects TRBV28 to TRBJ2-1; 7 bases line up with TRBD1. Germline V CDR1 and CDR2: MDHEN, SYDVKM. This CDR3 is 15 amino acids long. Losses at the gene ends were 3 bases for V and 0 bases for J; bases not matched to a gene: 2. The CDR3: CASSLRQGSYNEQFF. CDR3 DNA sequence: TGTGCCAGCAGTTTGAGACAGGGCTCCTACAATGAGCAGTTCTTC.

This rearrangement joins TRBV28 to TRBJ1-4; no clear D gene. Germline values: CDR1 MDHEN, CDR2 SYDVKM. CDR3 size: 11 residues. The V gene lost 5 bases and the J gene lost 8 bases, with 6 bases spanning the gap. The CDR3 spells CASSSREKLFF. CDR3 sequence (DNA): TGTGCCAGCAGTAGCCGGGAAAAACTGTTTTTT.

This clone was recorded only once. The chain couples TRBV7-2 to TRBJ2-7; either TRBD1 or TRBD2 may fit D (5 bases each). The CDR3 totals 14 residues. Trimming pared 5 bases from V and 4 bases from J, leaving 15 bases between. Germline CDR1 is SGHTA and CDR2 is FQGNSA. The CDR3, as DNA: TGTGCCAGCAGCCCCCGGGACGCGGCATACGAGCAGTACTTC. Translating it yields CASSPRDAAYEQYF.

CDR3 sequence reads: CASSQEAREPRGYTF. The CDR3 nucleotides read TGCGCCAGCAGCCAAGAGGCTAGGGAGCCTCGGGGCTACACCTTC. V gene TRBV4-1 combines with J gene TRBJ1-2, with D unclear. Germline-derived CDR1 and CDR2 are MGHRA and YSYEKL. V gave up 0 bases and J gave up 8 bases, with 16 bases separating them. The CDR3 has 15 residues.

This chain links TRBV18 with TRBJ2-5; 10 bases align to TRBD1. Trimming removed 3 bases from V and 1 base from J; junction bases left unmatched: 5. There are 16 residues in the CDR3. Germline CDR1 and CDR2: KGHSH and LQKENI. CDR3 region: CASSPSDRGSQETQYF. CDR3 bases: TGTGCCAGCTCACCCTCGGACAGGGGGAGCCAAGAGACCCAGTACTTC.

CDR3 nucleotide sequence: TGTGCCAGCAGCACCCCAACTAGCGGGAGAAATGAGCAGTTCTTC. Amino acid sequence: CASSTPTSGRNEQFF. V is TRBV7-3 and J is TRBJ2-1; TRBD2 aligns across 11 bases. The length of the CDR3 is 15 residues. Looked up from germline, CDR1 is SGHTA and CDR2 is FQGTGA. The ends lost 5 bases at V and 7 bases at J; junction bases unmatched: 7.

The chain recombines TRBV20-1 with TRBJ2-7, with unresolved D. V lost 0 bases to trimming and J lost 1 base, with 1 base between them. This CDR3 is 11 amino acids long. CDR1 and CDR2 from the germline V gene are DFQATT and SNEGSKA (reference sequence). The CDR3 reads CSARDSYEQYF. The CDR3 coding sequence is TGCAGTGCTAGAGATTCCTACGAGCAGTACTTC.

This chain links TRBV11-2 with TRBJ2-5; D remains unclear. This CDR3 is built from 13 residues. Germline lookup yields CDR1 SGHAT and CDR2 FQNNGV. V lost 2 bases, J lost 7 bases, and 11 bases lay in between. The CDR3 loop reads CASSLFAPPTQYF. In DNA form, the CDR3 reads TGTGCCAGCAGCTTATTCGCCCCCCCGACCCAGTACTTC.

This chain joins TRBV27 and TRBJ2-7, with D unclear. The germline CDR1 and CDR2 sequences are MNHEY and SMNVEV (reference sequence). The CDR3 sequence is 13 residues long. The V end was cut by 3 bases, the J end by 2 bases, with 8 bases between. The CDR3 DNA is TGTGCCAGCAGTTTGTCCGCGGCCTACGAGCAGTACTTC. Protein product: CASSLSAAYEQYF.

The chain couples TRBV19 to TRBJ1-5; no firm D call. The germline V gene encodes CDR1 LNHDA and CDR2 SQIVND (reference sequence). V lost 3 bases, J lost 4 bases, and 13 bases lay in between. CDR3 length: 15 amino acids. This chain's CDR3 is CASSILAGINQPQHF. CDR3 nucleotides: TGTGCCAGTAGTATTCTCGCAGGCATTAATCAGCCCCAGCATTTT.

The rearrangement uses TRBV12-3 or TRBV12-4 and TRBJ2-7; D perhaps matches TRBD1 (6 bases). There are 13 residues in the CDR3. The V and J ends lost 6 bases and 6 bases respectively, with 15 bases between them. CDR3 amino acids: CASSLRQDAEQYF. The CDR3 nucleotides read TGTGCCAGCAGCCTACGACAGGATGCCGAGCAGTACTTC.

The chain links TRBV2 to TRBJ1-6; 8 nucleotides match TRBD1. V dropped 6 bases and J dropped 7; count of bases not matched to a gene: 11. Germline values: CDR1 SNHLY, CDR2 FYNNEI. The CDR3 has 16 amino acids. CDR3 protein: CASRLQQGAPNSPLHF. CDR3 in DNA: TGTGCCAGCAGGCTGCAGCAGGGGGCCCCGAATTCACCCCTCCACTTT.

The chain recombines TRBV5-4 with TRBJ2-3, with TRBD1 matching over 10 bases. Losses at the gene ends were 4 bases for V and 3 bases for J; bases not matched to a gene: 8. The germline CDR1 and CDR2 sequences are SGHNT and YYREEE (reference sequence). The CDR3 runs 16 residues. Here the CDR3 reads CASSTWTGGWTDTQYF. CDR3 bases: TGTGCCAGCAGCACCTGGACAGGGGGTTGGACAGATACGCAGTATTTT.

V and J are TRBV30 and TRBJ2-7, with unresolved D. CDR3 length: 13 amino acids. Germline V gene data show CDR1 as GTSNPN and CDR2 as SVGIG (reference sequence). V was pared by 2 bases and J by 2 bases, with 10 bases between. CDR3 region: CAWSNSPPYEQYF. The CDR3 nucleotides read TGTGCCTGGAGTAATAGCCCCCCCTACGAGCAGTACTTC.

This chain links TRBV5-1 with TRBJ2-1; D is ambiguous. The CDR3 consists of 14 residues. Germline V CDR1 and CDR2: SGHRS, YFSETQ. V dropped 4 bases and J dropped 7 bases, with 15 bases sitting between them. The CDR3 is CASSQEASQNEQFF. CDR3 in DNA: TGCGCCAGCAGCCAAGAGGCCTCCCAAAATGAGCAGTTCTTC.

Sample share makes this clone medium-sized. V gene TRBV9 combines with J gene TRBJ2-7; D may be TRBD2 (5 bases). Between the trimmed V and J ends, which lost 0 bases and 6 bases, there was a span of 13 bases. The CDR3 loop spans 14 amino acids. Germline-derived CDR1 and CDR2 are SGDLS and YYNGEE. CDR3 protein: CASSVAYRGREQYF. The CDR3 region has the DNA TGTGCCAGCAGCGTAGCCTACCGAGGGCGCGAGCAGTACTTC. Full variable domain (missing parts from reference TRBV9 and TRBJ2-7): DSGVTQTPKHLITATGQRVTLRCSPRSGDLSVYWYQQSLDQGLQFLIQYYNGEERAKGNILERFSAQQFPDLHSELNLSSLELGDSALYFCASSVAYRGREQYFGPGTRLTVT.